The 27 T cell receptor beta chains below come from one sample, sequenced in a study of cytotoxic CD8 clonotypes in ibrutinib-treated CLL. Assay: immunoSEQ multiplex PCR; the TCRdb copy retains only in-frame clones and omits some. Of fewer than 100,000 clones listed, approximately 86% were seen once; the top ten hold 5.4%. Here the sequenced sample was PBMCs, taken before ibrutinib treatment. These receptors were obtained from a human donor with chronic lymphocytic leukemia.

The V call is TRBV7-3, the J call TRBJ2-5; D perhaps matches TRBD1 (5 bases). The CDR3 runs 13 residues. CDR1 and CDR2 from the germline V gene are SGHTA and FQGTGA. V lost 2 bases and J 3 bases, leaving 7 bases between the germline ends. The CDR3 DNA sequence: TGTGCCAGCAGCTTAGGGGCAAAAGAGACCCAGTACTTC. This translates into CASSLGAKETQYF.

The gene calls are TRBV6-6 and TRBJ2-2; the D call may be TRBD1 or TRBD2 (5 bases each). V was clipped by 4 bases and J by 1 base, with 13 bases between them. Germline lookup yields CDR1 MNHNY and CDR2 SVGAGI (reference sequence). The CDR3 covers 16 residues. The CDR3 spells CASSFGRGLNTGELFF. The CDR3 region has the DNA TGTGCCAGCAGTTTTGGTCGGGGCCTGAACACCGGGGAGCTGTTTTTT.

The V and J genes are TRBV9 and TRBJ2-7; the D gene is possibly TRBD1 (6 bases). Trimming shortened V by 0 bases and J by 1 base, and 17 bases separated the two germline ends. This CDR3 has 17 residues. Germline CDR1 is SGDLS and CDR2 is YYNGEE. The CDR3 reads CASSVAPGGLTSYEQYF. The CDR3 DNA follows: TGTGCCAGCAGCGTAGCCCCTGGGGGCCTTACTTCCTACGAGCAGTACTTC.

The rearrangement uses TRBV27 and TRBJ1-1; 9 nucleotides line up with TRBD1. The CDR3 contains 17 residues. J was trimmed by 6 bases and V by 3 bases; bases with no gene match: 14. Germline V CDR1 and CDR2: MNHEY, SMNVEV (reference sequence). CDR3 nucleotide sequence: TGTGCCAGCAGTTTCCGTCCCGGGACAGGGTACCGGGCTGAAGCTTTCTTT. It codes for CASSFRPGTGYRAEAFF.

The chain joins TRBV27 to TRBJ2-7; 13 positions match TRBD2. This CDR3 region has 16 residues. Germline loops: CDR1 MNHEY, CDR2 SMNVEV (reference sequence). V shed 3 bases, J shed 2 bases, and the junction held 4 bases outside the gene matches. The CDR3, as DNA: TGTGCCAGCAGTTTGAAGGGGACTAGCGGGGCCTACGAGCAGTACTTC. Translation gives CASSLKGTSGAYEQYF.

This clone came up once. V is TRBV30 and J is TRBJ2-2; D unclear. Per germline, CDR1 GTSNPN and CDR2 SVGIG (reference sequence). The length of the CDR3 is 14 residues. V dropped 3 bases and J dropped 6 bases, with 14 bases sitting between them. This chain's CDR3 is CAWRGRRGAGELFF. DNA for the CDR3: TGTGCCTGGAGGGGTCGAAGAGGTGCCGGGGAGCTGTTTTTT.

CDR3 nucleotide sequence: TGTGCCAGCAGTTTGGACACCCAGGAGACCCAGTACTTC. Translation: CASSLDTQETQYF. V and J are TRBV28 and TRBJ2-5; a weak D match, TRBD1 (5 bases). The V end lost 3 bases, the J end lost 5 bases, and 10 bases lay between the germline ends. CDR1 MDHEN and CDR2 SYDVKM come from the germline V gene. This CDR3 has 13 residues.

The chain uses TRBV6-6 and TRBJ2-7; TRBD2 aligns across 7 bases. With V trimmed by 5 bases and J by 3 bases, 7 bases remained unmatched. This CDR3 region has 14 residues. Looked up from germline, CDR1 is MNHNY and CDR2 is SVGAGI (reference sequence). The CDR3 is CASSLRESGYEQYF. Written as DNA, the CDR3 is TGTGCCAGCAGTCTGCGGGAGTCCGGCTACGAGCAGTACTTC.

The V and J genes are TRBV7-3 and TRBJ1-5, with D possibly being TRBD1 (5 bases). Germline V gives CDR1 SGHTA, CDR2 FQGTGA. This CDR3 is 13 amino acids long. V was cut by 5 bases and J by 4 bases, with 9 bases left in between. The CDR3 nucleotides are TGTGCCAGCAGCCAAGGGGTAAATCAGCCCCAGCATTTT. It codes for CASSQGVNQPQHF.

The DNA of the CDR3 is TGTGCCATCAGTGAGGAGGGGATCGTCCACAATGAGCAGTTCTTC. Translation: CAISEEGIVHNEQFF. The chain has TRBV10-3 and TRBJ2-1; D possibly matches TRBD1 or TRBD2 (5 bases each). V was cut by 2 bases and J by 5 bases, with 13 bases left in between. The length of the CDR3 is 15 residues. In germline, CDR1 is ENHRY, CDR2 SYGVKD.

The chain uses TRBV14 and TRBJ1-2; no reliable D call. V lost 1 base, J lost 5 bases, and 14 bases lay in between. CDR3 length: 15 residues. The germline CDR1 and CDR2 sequences are SGHDN and FVKESK. The chain's CDR3 is CASSQVGGFGYGYTF. Written as DNA, the CDR3 is TGTGCCAGCAGCCAAGTAGGCGGGTTCGGTTATGGCTACACCTTC.

In its sample, this clone was seen once. The chain combines TRBV29-1 with TRBJ2-7; 9 nucleotides agree with TRBD2. Germline values: CDR1 SQVTM, CDR2 ANQGSEA. Germline trimming cut 4 bases from V and 6 bases from J; bases unmatched to any gene: 16. The CDR3 has 16 amino acids. The CDR3 here is CSVGVPGLAPIGEQYF. The DNA of the CDR3 is TGCAGCGTTGGGGTCCCGGGACTAGCCCCGATTGGCGAGCAGTACTTC.

V is TRBV6-4 and J is TRBJ2-2; weak D call: TRBD1 (6 bases). Deletions cut 5 bases from V and 4 bases from J, with 14 bases between. The CDR3 covers 15 residues. Looked up from germline, CDR1 is MRHNA and CDR2 is SNTAGT. The CDR3 reads CASSWDTYGTGELFF. The CDR3 coding sequence is TGTGCCAGCAGTTGGGACACTTACGGCACCGGGGAGCTGTTTTTT.

The J gene is TRBJ1-1, the V gene TRBV6-1, with D unclear. Per the germline V gene, CDR1 is MNHNS and CDR2 is SASEGT. The CDR3 runs 14 residues. With 6 bases removed from V and 3 bases from J, the gap between germline ends came to 14 bases. The CDR3 here is CASSRWISHTEAFF. CDR3 in DNA: TGTGCCAGCAGCCGGTGGATTTCGCACACTGAAGCTTTCTTT.

This sequence joins TRBV21-1 and TRBJ2-2; the table's D call TRBD2 went unverified against the DNA. TRBV21-1 is labeled a pseudogene. The CDR3 contains 24 residues. The CDR3 region is CASSKGSRSREKNTTLPNTGELFF. CDR3 nucleotides: TGTGCCAGCAGCAAAGGATCGCGCAGTAGGGAGAAAAACACCACCCTTCCGAACACCGGGGAGCTGTTTTTT.

V is TRBV5-4 and J is TRBJ2-1; D is undetermined. The CDR3 loop spans 17 amino acids. Germline CDR1 is SGHNT and CDR2 is YYREEE (reference sequence). With 0 bases removed from V and 3 bases from J, the gap between germline ends came to 16 bases. The CDR3 sequence is CASSLARFSTNYNEQFF. The DNA for the CDR3 is TGTGCCAGCAGCTTGGCCCGATTCTCGACAAACTACAATGAGCAGTTCTTC.

The chain joins TRBV11-3 to TRBJ2-1; 11 nucleotides align to TRBD2. The CDR3 runs 17 residues. Germline CDR1 and CDR2: SGHNT and YENEEA. Losses at the gene ends were 4 bases for V and 4 bases for J; bases not matched to a gene: 9. The CDR3 sequence: CASSSGRGTSGYNEQFF. The CDR3 bases are TGTGCCAGCAGCTCCGGGAGGGGGACTAGCGGATACAATGAGCAGTTCTTC.

The rearrangement links TRBV4-1 to TRBJ2-2, with 9 nucleotides matching TRBD2. CDR3 length: 18 residues. Germline lookup yields CDR1 MGHRA and CDR2 YSYEKL. The V gene end was trimmed by 1 base and the J gene end by 5 bases; junction bases not matched to a gene: 11. The CDR3 DNA is TGCGCCAGCAGCCAAGCTTCTAGTAGCGGGAGTGGTACCGGGGAGCTGTTTTTT. Translation: CASSQASSSGSGTGELFF.

The V gene is TRBV7-6, the J gene TRBJ2-3; TRBD2 agrees at 12 bases. After removal of 4 bases from V and 3 bases from J, the junction contained 8 bases not matched to a gene. CDR3 size: 17 residues. Germline CDR1 SGHVS, CDR2 FNYEAQ. CDR3 coding DNA: TGTGCCAGCAGCTCTGGACTAGCGGGACCGGGGACAGATACGCAGTATTTT. It translates to CASSSGLAGPGTDTQYF. Full variable domain (rest looked up from reference TRBV7-6 and TRBJ2-3): GAGVSQSPRYKVTKRGQDVALRCDPISGHVSLYWYRQALGQGPEFLTYFNYEAQQDKSGLPNDRFSAERPEGSISTLTIQRTEQRDSAMYRCASSSGLAGPGTDTQYFGPGTRLTVL.

This chain joins TRBV5-5 and TRBJ1-1; D gene ambiguous. This CDR3 comprises 14 residues. Germline CDR1 reads SGHKS; CDR2 reads YYEKEE (reference sequence). The ends were cut back, 0 bases at V and 1 base at J, with 7 bases in the middle. The CDR3 spells CASSLGGSNTEAFF. The CDR3 DNA reads as TGTGCCAGCAGCTTGGGCGGTTCGAACACTGAAGCTTTCTTT. The full variable domain, its missing parts supplied by reference TRBV5-5 and TRBJ1-1, is DAGVTQSPTHLIKTRGQQVTLRCSPISGHKSVSWYQQVLGQGPQFIFQYYEKEERGRGNFPDRFSARQFPNYSSELNVNALLLGDSALYLCASSLGGSNTEAFFGQGTRLTVV.

This clone occurred a few times. The J gene is TRBJ2-3, the V gene TRBV7-2, with unresolved D. The ends were cut back, 5 bases at V and 1 base at J, with 10 bases in the middle. The CDR3 runs to 14 residues. Germline V CDR1 and CDR2: SGHTA, FQGNSA. The CDR3 loop is CASSPAPRTDTQYF. For the CDR3, the DNA is TGTGCCAGCAGCCCCGCACCTCGCACAGATACGCAGTATTTT. Looking up the rest from reference TRBV7-2 and TRBJ2-3 gives the full variable domain: GAGVSQSPSNKVTEKGKDVELRCDPISGHTALYWYRQSLGQGLEFLIYFQGNSAPDKSGLPSDRFSAERTGGSVSTLTIQRTQQEDSAVYLCASSPAPRTDTQYFGPGTRLTVL.

This clone was observed a single time. The V gene is TRBV11-1, the J gene TRBJ1-5, with D possibly matching TRBD1 (6 bases). V lost 5 bases and J lost 2, with 16 bases in between. The CDR3 is 16 amino acids. The germline CDR1 and CDR2 sequences are SGHAT and FQDESV (reference sequence). The CDR3 DNA reads as TGTGCCAGCAGCCCGGGGGCGGGTCTGCGCAATCAGCCCCAGCATTTT. It is translated as CASSPGAGLRNQPQHF.

The chain joins TRBV19 to TRBJ2-1; 7 bases map to TRBD2. Germline CDR1 and CDR2: LNHDA and SQIVND (reference sequence). V lost 0 bases, J lost 9 bases, and 5 bases stayed unmatched. CDR3 size: 14 residues. CDR3 coding DNA: TGTGCCAGTAGTATAGAGGGACTATACGGTGAGCAGTTCTTC. Translating it yields CASSIEGLYGEQFF.

The chain is built from TRBV4-1 and TRBJ2-3, with 10 bases matching TRBD2. Germline assignment: CDR1 MGHRA and CDR2 YSYEKL. V lost 4 bases, J lost 5 bases, and 9 bases stayed unmatched. This CDR3 has 16 residues. The CDR3: CASSPSRTSGLDTQYF. DNA for the CDR3: TGCGCCAGCAGCCCCAGTAGGACTAGCGGACTAGATACGCAGTATTTT.

The rearrangement uses TRBV7-9 and TRBJ2-3; TRBD2 aligns across 14 bases. The CDR3 spans 18 residues. Germline loops: CDR1 SEHNR, CDR2 FQNEAQ (reference sequence). The V and J ends lost 5 bases and 5 bases, in that order; junction bases with no gene match: 12. CDR3 region: CASSPAGGLAGAGDTQYF. The CDR3, as DNA: TGTGCCAGCAGCCCGGCCGGGGGACTAGCGGGAGCTGGAGATACGCAGTATTTT. Variable domain in full (rest from reference TRBV7-9 and TRBJ2-3): DTGVSQNPRHKITKRGQNVTFRCDPISEHNRLYWYRQTLGQGPEFLTYFQNEAQLEKSRLLSDRFSAERPKGSFSTLEIQRTEQGDSAMYLCASSPAGGLAGAGDTQYFGPGTRLTVL.

This clone was seen once. V gene TRBV5-1 combines with J gene TRBJ2-2; D not certain. The V end was cut by 2 bases, the J end by 5 bases, with 7 bases between. In germline, CDR1 is SGHRS, CDR2 YFSETQ. The CDR3 is 13 amino acids. Here the CDR3 reads CASSFIGTGELFF. The CDR3 bases are TGCGCCAGCAGCTTTATCGGGACCGGGGAGCTGTTTTTT.

In the case of this clone: Other nucleotide sequences in the sample specify the same CDR3. The chain couples TRBV6-5 to TRBJ2-2; D unclear. Deletions cut 6 bases from V and 7 bases from J, with 3 bases between. This CDR3 has 10 residues. CDR1 MNHEY and CDR2 SVGAGI come from the germline V gene. CDR3 in DNA: TGTGCCAGCAGGGACGGGGAGCTGTTTTTT. Residues: CASRDGELFF.